Following are 2 T cell receptor beta chains from one sample sequenced in a study of cytomegalovirus exposure and HLA in healthy donors. The primer mix had 60 Vbeta and 13 Jbeta primers. The protocol was immunoSEQ multiplex PCR, while the TCRdb copy is restricted to in-frame clones and leaves out a portion. The sample has 150,000 to 200,000 clones, roughly three quarters seen once; the top ten hold approximately 2.2%. Sequencing was carried out using PBMCs. The source is a woman between 50 and 59 years old in good health and CMV-seronegative.

This clone has more than one count but fewer than ten. The gene calls are TRBV5-1 and TRBJ2-5; maybe TRBD2 (6 bases). The CDR3 extends over 15 amino acids. V gave up 4 bases and J gave up 5 bases, with 18 bases separating them. Germline CDR1 and CDR2: SGHRS and YFSETQ. CDR3 bases: TGCGCCAGCAGCCTCGATATCGGGAGAGGCGAGACCCAGTACTTC. Its protein product is CASSLDIGRGETQYF. Complete variable domain (other parts from reference TRBV5-1 and TRBJ2-5): KAGVTQTPRYLIKTRGQQVTLSCSPISGHRSVSWYQQTPGQGLQFLFEYFSETQRNKGNFPGRFSGRQFSNSRSEMNVSTLELGDSALYLCASSLDIGRGETQYFGPGTRLLVL.

The chain couples TRBV6-4 to TRBJ2-3; 7 positions agree with TRBD2. The CDR3 extends over 16 amino acids. The trim removed 2 bases at V and 4 bases at J, leaving 9 bases unmatched. Germline CDR1 reads MRHNA; CDR2 reads SNTAGT. Here the CDR3 reads CASSDAGTMAPDTQYF. The DNA for the CDR3 is TGTGCCAGCAGTGACGCGGGGACTATGGCCCCAGATACGCAGTATTTT.